This T cell receptor (beta chain) is from a study of cytomegalovirus exposure and HLA in healthy donors. Overall study results and limits: A later analysis reportedly found fewer N-insertions in an Asian-associated ancestry cluster than the approximately 730-donor mean. A further, later analysis showed that HLA-associated TCR beta chains (compared with equally common others) were more clonally expanded.

In the case of this clone: Its antigen is still unknown.

The CDR3 runs 14 residues. Germline V lookup: CDR1 MNHEY, CDR2 SMNVEV (reference sequence). V was pared by 7 bases and J by 6 bases, with 9 bases of the junction left unmatched. Amplification used 60 Vbeta primers and 13 Jbeta primers. Sequencing was performed with immunoSEQ multiplex PCR; in TCRdb, only in-frame clones are kept and a portion is missing. The table lists about 130,000 clones, roughly three quarters of them singletons. The sequence came from a man aged 30 to 39 in good health and CMV-seropositive. The sequenced sample consisted of PBMCs. This rearrangement joins TRBV27 to TRBJ2-1, with TRBD2 identical over 7 bases. The CDR3 DNA follows: TGTGCCAGCACCCTCGGGAGCGGGACCAATGAGCAGTTCTTC. Amino acid sequence: CASTLGSGTNEQFF.